These T cell receptor beta chains were read from a single sample in a study of cytomegalovirus exposure and HLA in healthy donors. Using immunoSEQ multiplex PCR, the repertoire was profiled, and TCRdb retains in-frame clones only, with some absent. The repertoire holds 95,000 to 110,000 clones, with 75% to 80% as singletons. Sequencing used PBMCs. The origin of the receptors is a man aged 55 to 70 in good health and CMV-seropositive. CDR3s include the opening cysteine and the closing phenylalanine or tryptophan. The order of the fields is V gene, D gene, clone size, J gene, CDR3 DNA, CDR3 protein. A D gene is named only where the DNA matches it firmly. Clone size appears in some rows only: once, few, many, or a class for an expanded clone.

>TRBV18|TRBD1|-|TRBJ2-5
TGTGCCAGCTCACCCGAACAGGGGGCTGAGACCCAGTACTTC
CASSPEQGAETQYF
>TRBV28|-|-|TRBJ2-7
TGTGCCGGAAACAGGGATCAGTCCTACGAGCAGTACTTC
CAGNRDQSYEQYF
>TRBV19|-|-|TRBJ1-5
TGTGCCAGTAGTCCCCGGGACACATCTAGCAATCAGCCCCAGCATTTT
CASSPRDTSSNQPQHF
>TRBV4-2|TRBD1|few|TRBJ1-5
TGTGCCAGCAGCCAAGACGAGACAGGGGGTCAGCCCCAGCATTTT
CASSQDETGGQPQHF
>TRBV21-1|-|-|TRBJ1-1
TGTGCCAGCAGCAAAAAATTACCGGGAACAGGGGACACTGAAGCTTTCTTT
CASSKKLPGTGDTEAFF
>TRBV6-1|-|-|TRBJ2-7
TGTGCCAGCAGTAATACGTGGGACAAGGGGCACGAGCAGTACTTC
CASSNTWDKGHEQYF
>TRBV10-1|TRBD2|-|TRBJ2-1
TGCGCCAGCAGTAGAAGCGGGGGTAGGGGCAATGAGCAGTTCTTC
CASSRSGGRGNEQFF
>TRBV7-9|TRBD2|-|TRBJ2-5
TGTGCCAGCAGCTTAGGACTAGCTGCGGAGACCCAGTACTTC
CASSLGLAAETQYF
>TRBV5-1|-|-|TRBJ2-1
TGCGCCAGCAGCGTTGGCCAGTCCTCCTACAATGAGCAGTTCTTC
CASSVGQSSYNEQFF
>TRBV10-3|-|-|TRBJ1-1
TGTGCCATCAGTGTCCGGGAGGGGACTGAAGCTTTCTTT
CAISVREGTEAFF
>TRBV7-2|-|-|TRBJ2-7
TGTGCCAGCAGCTTAGGGCCCGCTAGCTACGAGCAGTACTTC
CASSLGPASYEQYF
>TRBV27|TRBD1|-|TRBJ1-5
TGTGCCAGCAGTTCGGACAGGGATTTTCAGCCCCAGCATTTT
CASSSDRDFQPQHF
>TRBV5-1|-|-|TRBJ2-1
TGCGCCAGCAGCAACCGGCACGGGAGCTCCTACAATGAGCAGTTCTTC
CASSNRHGSSYNEQFF
>TRBV28|TRBD1|-|TRBJ1-2
TGTGCCAGCAGTAGGACAGGGATTCGTGGCTACACCTTC
CASSRTGIRGYTF
>TRBV4-2|TRBD2|-|TRBJ2-1
TGTGCCAGCAGCCAAAGACCACGGACTAGCGGGGATTTCTACAATGAGCAGTTCTTC
CASSQRPRTSGDFYNEQFF
>TRBV4-1|-|few|TRBJ2-7
TGCGCCAGCAGCCAAGAATCGCCGGGGTTACTCCACGAGCAGTACTTC
CASSQESPGLLHEQYF
>TRBV5-1|TRBD2|-|TRBJ2-1
TGCGCCAGCAGCTTGGATAGCGGGGTGCTATACAATGAGCAGTTCTTC
CASSLDSGVLYNEQFF
>TRBV18|TRBD1|-|TRBJ1-1
TGTGCCAGCTCAAGGGAACAGGGGGCGGCTGAAGCTTTCTTT
CASSREQGAAEAFF
>TRBV7-2|-|-|TRBJ1-5
TGTGCCAGCAGCGCCGACAGAAATCAGCCCCAGCATTTT
CASSADRNQPQHF
>TRBV11-1|-|-|TRBJ2-5
TGTGCCAGCAGCCGCGGACAGCAAGAGACCCAGTACTTC
CASSRGQQETQYF
>TRBV6-1|-|-|TRBJ1-3
TGTGCCAGCAGTGAAAGGGGTATTGGAAACACCATATATTTT
CASSERGIGNTIYF
>TRBV5-8|TRBD1|once|TRBJ2-7
TGTGCCAGCAGCCTGCCGACAGGGGGCTTCTACGAGCAGTACTTC
CASSLPTGGFYEQYF